This TCR beta chain was captured by sequencing in a study of spatial heterogeneity in lung cancer. As for the study in general: Compared with alpha-chain sequences, beta-chain sequences were consistently detected in greater numbers. Whole-study findings and limits: Within tumors, counts of expanded alpha and beta TCRs tracked tumor mutation counts. Of the expanded TCRs, ubiquitous and regional counts tracked the counts of ubiquitous and regional nonsynonymous mutations, respectively.

Individually, TCR cDNA molecules were each labelled with a unique molecular identifier. One entry per CDR3 protein results from TCRdb running MiXCR on the 5' RACE reads. The table shows fewer than 9,500 distinct CDR3 sequences, with 2.9% occurring only once. By share, this clonotype ranks as medium-sized. What it recognizes is unknown. Indicated time point: sample taken at primary tumor resection. This CDR3 is built from 14 residues. The V gene end was trimmed by 3 bases and the J gene end by 5 bases; junction bases not matched to a gene: 9. Germline lookup yields CDR1 SQVTM and CDR2 ANQGSEA. The chain carries TRBV29-1 and TRBJ2-5; 7 nucleotides line up with TRBD2. This clonotype was obtained from a male donor with early-stage non-small cell lung cancer. The specimen was lung tumor tissue, collected at surgery. The CDR3 region is CSVDRSGDGETQYF. As DNA, the CDR3 is TGCAGCGTTGATCGGAGCGGGGACGGGGAGACCCAGTACTTC.